This T cell receptor (beta chain) came from a study of blood T cell repertoires in COVID-19. Whole-study context: Acute and convalescent COVID-19 samples came from the United States, Italy and Spain. Nucleic acid was either cDNA or gDNA, and it came from T cells, B-cell-depleted T cells, or PBMCs.

V shed 3 bases and J 3 bases; nucleotides not matched to a gene: 10. CDR1 is KGHSH and CDR2 is LQKENI in the germline V gene. This CDR3 region has 16 residues. Per the study methods: Amplification with reference gene primers provided the estimates of nucleated cell counts. Sequencing used immunoSEQ multiplex PCR; TCRdb keeps in-frame clones, though not all of them. D and trimming come from the DNA, and the V and J calls and clone size come from that table. The sample has under 200,000 clones; over 80% are singletons. This sequence was found in a woman in her twenties or thirties with acute or convalescent COVID-19. V usage is TRBV18 and J usage is TRBJ1-1, with TRBD1 matching over 7 bases. Input material: peripheral blood. The DNA for the CDR3 is TGTGCCAGCTCACCTGGGCAGGGGGAAGGGTACACTGAAGCTTTCTTT. Its translation: CASSPGQGEGYTEAFF.